A selection of T cell receptor beta chains follows, all from one sample in a study of Ad26.COV2.S vaccination and SARS-CoV-2 variants. Only in-frame clones appear in the TCRdb table, and some are missing; sequencing was by immunoSEQ multiplex PCR. The table includes about 280,000 clones, around 87% detected once. Material: peripheral blood, obtained in a trial of Ad26.COV2.S vaccine versus placebo. The receptors were gathered from a person between 18 and 60 years old who received the Ad26.COV2.S COVID-19 vaccine or a placebo. The CDR3 runs from the conserved cysteine through the conserved F or W. Each record gives: V gene, clone size, D gene, J gene, CDR3 DNA, CDR3 protein. A D gene is named only where the DNA matches it firmly. Part of the rows lack a size; the others show once, few, many or a class for expanded clones.

TRBV15,.,.,TRBJ1-5,TGTGCCACCAGCAGAGGGGGAGGGGTTCAGCCCCAGCATTTT,CATSRGGGVQPQHF
TRBV7-9,.,TRBD1,TRBJ1-2,TGTGCCAGCAGCTTAGTCCAGGGGGACTATGGCTACACCTTC,CASSLVQGDYGYTF
TRBV30,.,.,TRBJ1-4,TGTGCCTGGAGTGTACGGGGTACGGGACCGATTAATGAAAAACTGTTTTTT,CAWSVRGTGPINEKLFF
TRBV11-2,.,TRBD2,TRBJ2-7,TGTGCCAGCAGCTTAGATGGTAGCGGGAGGGTGTACGAGCAGTACTTC,CASSLDGSGRVYEQYF
TRBV6-1,.,.,TRBJ1-5,TGTGCCAGCAGTGAATGGTCTGGGGGCGCATTTAATCAGCCCCAGCATTTT,CASSEWSGGAFNQPQHF
TRBV2,.,TRBD1,TRBJ1-1,TGTGCCAGCAGCGTCACGAGGACAGGTACTCAAGCTTTCTTT,CASSVTRTGTQAFF
TRBV6-5,.,.,TRBJ1-4,TGTGCCAGCAGTTACGCCGGGACTAATGAAAAACTGTTTTTT,CASSYAGTNEKLFF
TRBV15,.,.,TRBJ1-2,TGTGCCACCAGCAGAGAAATGGACAGCCTCTCCGGCTACACCTTC,CATSREMDSLSGYTF
TRBV6-1,.,TRBD1,TRBJ2-7,TGTGCCAGCAGTGAAATGGGACAGGGGGTAAACTACGAGCAGTACTTC,CASSEMGQGVNYEQYF
TRBV5-4,.,.,TRBJ1-6,TGTGCCAGCAGCTTGGGGGAAGTCATCAATTCACCCCTCCACTTT,CASSLGEVINSPLHF
TRBV4-1,few,.,TRBJ1-6,TGCGCCAGCAGCCAAGCCAGGGACGGATCACCCCTCCACTTT,CASSQARDGSPLHF